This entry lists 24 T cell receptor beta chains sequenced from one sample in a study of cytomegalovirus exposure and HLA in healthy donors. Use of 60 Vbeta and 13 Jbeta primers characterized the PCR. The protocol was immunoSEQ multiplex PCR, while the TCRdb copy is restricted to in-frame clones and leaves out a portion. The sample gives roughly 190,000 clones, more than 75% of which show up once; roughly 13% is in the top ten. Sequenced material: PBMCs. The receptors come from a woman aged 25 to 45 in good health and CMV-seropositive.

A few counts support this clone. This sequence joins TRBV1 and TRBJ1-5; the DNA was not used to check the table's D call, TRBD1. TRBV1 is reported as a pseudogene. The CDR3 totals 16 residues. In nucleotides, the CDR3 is TGCACCAGCAGCCGTGAGACAGGGCAGGGCAATCAGCCCCAGCATTTT. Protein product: CTSSRETGQGNQPQHF.

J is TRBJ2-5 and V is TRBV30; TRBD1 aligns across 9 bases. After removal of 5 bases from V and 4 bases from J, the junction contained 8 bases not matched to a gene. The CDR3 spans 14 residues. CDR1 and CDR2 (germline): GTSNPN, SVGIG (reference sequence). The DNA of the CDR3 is TGTGCCTGGGGGGGACAGGGAGGGTCAGAGACCCAGTACTTC. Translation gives CAWGGQGGSETQYF.

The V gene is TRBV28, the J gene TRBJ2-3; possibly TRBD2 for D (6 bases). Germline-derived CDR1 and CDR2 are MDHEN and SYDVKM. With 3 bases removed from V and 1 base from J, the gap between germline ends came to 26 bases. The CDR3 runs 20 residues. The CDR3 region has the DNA TGTGCCAGCAGTTTTCTTGATTTTGCTGGGGGGACGACCCGCACAGATACGCAGTATTTT. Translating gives CASSFLDFAGGTTRTDTQYF.

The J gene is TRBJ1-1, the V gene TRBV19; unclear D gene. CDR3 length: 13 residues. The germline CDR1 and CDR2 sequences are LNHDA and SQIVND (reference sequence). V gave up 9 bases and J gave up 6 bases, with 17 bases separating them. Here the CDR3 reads CASSAGLVAEAFF. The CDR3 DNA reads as TGTGCCAGCTCCGCGGGGTTGGTGGCTGAAGCTTTCTTT.

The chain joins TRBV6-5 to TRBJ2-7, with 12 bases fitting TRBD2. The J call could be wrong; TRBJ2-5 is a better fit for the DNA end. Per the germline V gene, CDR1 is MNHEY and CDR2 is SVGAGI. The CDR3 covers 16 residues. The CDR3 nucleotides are TGTGCCAGCAGTTATCCGGGACTAGCGGGTCAAGAGACCCAGTACTTC. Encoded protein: CASSYPGLAGQETQYF.

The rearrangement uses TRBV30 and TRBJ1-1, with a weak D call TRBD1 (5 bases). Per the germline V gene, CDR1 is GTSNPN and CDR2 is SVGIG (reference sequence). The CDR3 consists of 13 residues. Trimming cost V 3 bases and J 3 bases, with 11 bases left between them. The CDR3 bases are TGTGCCTGGAGAGGCGGGGGTGACACTGAAGCTTTCTTT. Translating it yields CAWRGGGDTEAFF.

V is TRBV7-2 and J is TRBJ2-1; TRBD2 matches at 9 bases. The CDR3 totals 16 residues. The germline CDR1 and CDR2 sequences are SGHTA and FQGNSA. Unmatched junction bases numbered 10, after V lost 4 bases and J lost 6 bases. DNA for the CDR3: TGTGCCAGCAGCTCCGGGGGTACAGCGGGAGGCAATGAGCAGTTCTTC. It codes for CASSSGGTAGGNEQFF.

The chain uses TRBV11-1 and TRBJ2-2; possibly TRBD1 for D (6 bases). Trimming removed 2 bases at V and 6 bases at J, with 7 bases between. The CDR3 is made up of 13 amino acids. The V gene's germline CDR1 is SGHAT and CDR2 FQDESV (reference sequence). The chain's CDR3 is CASSLQGSGELFF. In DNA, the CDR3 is TGTGCCAGCAGCTTACAGGGGTCCGGGGAGCTGTTTTTT.

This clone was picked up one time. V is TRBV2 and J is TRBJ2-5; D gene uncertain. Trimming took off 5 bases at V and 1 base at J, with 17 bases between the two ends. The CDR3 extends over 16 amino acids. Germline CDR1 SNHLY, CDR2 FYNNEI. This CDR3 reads CASSRRSTCGQETQYF. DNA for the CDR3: TGTGCCAGCAGTAGACGATCGACGTGCGGCCAAGAGACCCAGTACTTC.

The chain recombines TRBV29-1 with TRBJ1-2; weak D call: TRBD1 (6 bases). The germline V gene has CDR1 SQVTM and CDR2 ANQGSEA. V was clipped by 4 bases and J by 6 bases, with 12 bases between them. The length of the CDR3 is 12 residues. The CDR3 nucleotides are TGCAGCGTTGGCAGGGGAAGCAATGGCTACACCTTC. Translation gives CSVGRGSNGYTF.

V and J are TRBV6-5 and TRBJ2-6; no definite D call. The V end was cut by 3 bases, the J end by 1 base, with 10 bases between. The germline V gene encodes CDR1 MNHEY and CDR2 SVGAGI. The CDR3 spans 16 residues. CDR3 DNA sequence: TGTGCCAGCAGTTATACCCAGGAATCTGGGGCCAACGTCCTGACTTTC. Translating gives CASSYTQESGANVLTF.

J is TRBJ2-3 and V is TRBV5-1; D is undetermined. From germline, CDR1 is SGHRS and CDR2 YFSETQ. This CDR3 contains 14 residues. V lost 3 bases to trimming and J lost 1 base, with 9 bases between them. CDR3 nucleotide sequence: TGCGCCAGCAGCTCGGAGTGGGGCACAGATACGCAGTATTTT. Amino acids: CASSSEWGTDTQYF.

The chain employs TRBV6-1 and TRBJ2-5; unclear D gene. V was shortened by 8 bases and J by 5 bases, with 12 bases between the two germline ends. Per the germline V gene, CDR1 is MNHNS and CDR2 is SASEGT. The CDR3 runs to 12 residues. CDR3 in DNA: TGTGCCAGCTCCCGTCTCGGGGAGACCCAGTACTTC. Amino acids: CASSRLGETQYF.

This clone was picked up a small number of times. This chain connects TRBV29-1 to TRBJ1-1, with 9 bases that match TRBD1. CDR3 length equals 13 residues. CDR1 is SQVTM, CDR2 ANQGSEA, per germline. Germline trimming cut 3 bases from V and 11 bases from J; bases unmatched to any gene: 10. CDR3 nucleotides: TGCAGCGTTGATTTTGGACAGGGGCGACGGGCTTTCTTT. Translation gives CSVDFGQGRRAFF.

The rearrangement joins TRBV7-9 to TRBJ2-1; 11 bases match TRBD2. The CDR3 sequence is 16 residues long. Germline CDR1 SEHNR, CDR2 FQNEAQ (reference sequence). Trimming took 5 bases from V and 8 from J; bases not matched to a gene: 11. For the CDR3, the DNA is TGTGCCAGCAGCGACGTAGCGGGGGGGCCGGTTGATGAGCAGTTCTTC. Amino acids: CASSDVAGGPVDEQFF.

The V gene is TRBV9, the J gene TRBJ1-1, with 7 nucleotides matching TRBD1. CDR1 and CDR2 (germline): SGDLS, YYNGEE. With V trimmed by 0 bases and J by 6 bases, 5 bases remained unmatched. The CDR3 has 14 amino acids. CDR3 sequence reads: CASSVDPGGSEAFF. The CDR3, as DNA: TGTGCCAGCAGCGTAGACCCAGGGGGGTCTGAAGCTTTCTTT.

CDR3 in amino acids: CASSLVGLAGAPDEQFF. CDR3 sequence (DNA): TGCGCCAGCAGCTTGGTTGGACTAGCGGGGGCCCCGGATGAGCAGTTCTTC. The chain has TRBV5-1 and TRBJ2-1; 13 bases line up with TRBD2. Germline CDR1 is SGHRS and CDR2 is YFSETQ. This CDR3 has 17 amino acids. V dropped 0 bases and J dropped 8; count of bases not matched to a gene: 8.

The CDR3 spells CASSEGRDRGLSSYEQYF. The CDR3, as DNA: TGTGCCAGCAGTGAAGGGCGGGACAGGGGTTTAAGTAGCTACGAGCAGTACTTC. The rearrangement links TRBV2 to TRBJ2-7; 10 bases are a match to TRBD1. The germline V gene has CDR1 SNHLY and CDR2 FYNNEI. V gave up 1 base and J gave up 3 bases; unmatched junction bases: 12. The CDR3 is made up of 18 amino acids. Drawing the rest from reference TRBV2 and TRBJ2-7, the complete variable domain is EPEVTQTPSHQVTQMGQEVILRCVPISNHLYFYWYRQILGQKVEFLVSFYNNEISEKSEIFDDQFSVERPDGSNFTLKIRSTKLEDSAMYFCASSEGRDRGLSSYEQYFGPGTRLTVT.

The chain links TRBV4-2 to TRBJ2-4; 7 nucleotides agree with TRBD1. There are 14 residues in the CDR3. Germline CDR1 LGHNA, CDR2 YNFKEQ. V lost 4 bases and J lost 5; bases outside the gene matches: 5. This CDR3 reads CASSPRDSQNIQYF. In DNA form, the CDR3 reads TGTGCCAGCAGCCCTCGGGACAGCCAAAACATTCAGTACTTC.

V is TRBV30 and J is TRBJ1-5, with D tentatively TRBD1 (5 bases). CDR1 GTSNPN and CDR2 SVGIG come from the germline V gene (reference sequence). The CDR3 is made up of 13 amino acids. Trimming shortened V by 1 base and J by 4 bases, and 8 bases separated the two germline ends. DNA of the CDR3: TGTGCCTGGAGTGGGCAGGGAAATCAGCCCCAGCATTTT. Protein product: CAWSGQGNQPQHF.

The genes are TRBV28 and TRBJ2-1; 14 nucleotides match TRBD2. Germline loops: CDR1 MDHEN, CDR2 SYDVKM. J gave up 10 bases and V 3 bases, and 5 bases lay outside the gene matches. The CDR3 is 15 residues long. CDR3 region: CASSFPGLAGEEQFF. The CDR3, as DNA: TGTGCCAGCAGTTTCCCGGGACTAGCGGGGGAAGAGCAGTTCTTC.

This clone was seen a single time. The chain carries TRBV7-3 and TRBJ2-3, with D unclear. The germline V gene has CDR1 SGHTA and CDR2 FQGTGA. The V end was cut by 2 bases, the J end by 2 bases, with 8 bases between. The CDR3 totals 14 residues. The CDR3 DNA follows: TGTGCCAGCAGCTTAGGGCTATCCACAGATACGCAGTATTTT. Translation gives CASSLGLSTDTQYF. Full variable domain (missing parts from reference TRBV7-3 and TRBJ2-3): GAGVSQTPSNKVTEKGKYVELRCDPISGHTALYWYRQSLGQGPEFLIYFQGTGAADDSGLPNDRFFAVRPEGSVSTLKIQRTERGDSAVYLCASSLGLSTDTQYFGPGTRLTVL.

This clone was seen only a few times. For the CDR3, the DNA is TGTGCCAGCAGCTTACAGGGGGAGACTGAAGCTTTCTTT. It codes for CASSLQGETEAFF. V is TRBV7-6 and J is TRBJ1-1; 7 positions agree with TRBD1. The ends lost 2 bases at V and 5 bases at J; junction bases unmatched: 2. The CDR3 has 13 amino acids. Looked up from germline, CDR1 is SGHVS and CDR2 is FNYEAQ.

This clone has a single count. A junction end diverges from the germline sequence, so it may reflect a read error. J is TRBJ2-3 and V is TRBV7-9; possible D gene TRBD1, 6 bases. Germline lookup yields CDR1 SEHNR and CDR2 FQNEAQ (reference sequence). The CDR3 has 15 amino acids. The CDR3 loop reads CSSSSPDSSTDTQYF. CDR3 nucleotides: TGTTCCAGCAGCTCCCCGGACAGTAGCACAGATACGCAGTATTTT. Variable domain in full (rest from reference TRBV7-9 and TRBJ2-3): DTGVSQNPRHKITKRGQNVTFRCDPISEHNRLYWYRQTLGQGPEFLTYFQNEAQLEKSRLLSDRFSAERPKGSFSTLEIQRTEQGDSAMYLCSSSSPDSSTDTQYFGPGTRLTVL.